The 4 T cell receptor beta chains given below trace back to one sample, sequenced in a study of CD8 T cells in ankylosing spondylitis. TCRdb analysed the 5' RACE reads with MiXCR anew, one entry per CDR3 protein. Among 700,000 to 850,000 distinct CDR3 sequences, approximately 12% were seen once, and the ten largest hold approximately 0.46%. These receptors have no identified antigens. Study results and caveats: What appeared characteristic of ankylosing spondylitis blood was a TCR beta motif of several highly homologous variants.

The sequencing input was blood, either unsorted or a sorted T cell fraction (not recorded which). Receptors were obtained from a male donor with ankylosing spondylitis.

The gene calls are TRBV12-3 or TRBV12-4 and TRBJ2-5, with 10 positions matching TRBD1. CDR3 length equals 14 residues. The V and J ends lost 4 bases and 2 bases, in that order; junction bases with no gene match: 1. This CDR3 is CASSWTGGQETQYF. CDR3 nucleotide sequence: TGTGCCAGCAGTTGGACAGGGGGTCAAGAGACCCAGTACTTC.

This clonotype was detected only a few times. The chain recombines TRBV7-2 with TRBJ1-2; no clear D. The CDR3 loop spans 14 amino acids. Germline V lookup: CDR1 SGHTA, CDR2 FQGNSA. The germline V and J ends were trimmed by 2 bases and 7 bases, with 14 bases remaining between them. CDR3 sequence: CASSLLKLPAGYTF. In nucleotides, the CDR3 is TGTGCCAGCAGCTTATTAAAACTGCCAGCTGGCTACACCTTC.

This clonotype has only a few counts. The V gene is TRBV2, the J gene TRBJ2-7; 10 nucleotides line up with TRBD1. CDR1 is SNHLY and CDR2 is FYNNEI in the germline V gene. After removal of 7 bases from V and 2 bases from J, the junction contained 5 bases not matched to a gene. The CDR3 contains 14 residues. CDR3 residues: CASILTGGTYEQYF. Here the CDR3 DNA reads TGTGCCAGCATACTGACAGGGGGCACCTACGAGCAGTACTTC.

The chain uses TRBV9 and TRBJ2-7; D not resolved. Germline CDR1 SGDLS, CDR2 YYNGEE. This CDR3 comprises 12 residues. The V end was cut by 0 bases, the J end by 5 bases, with 6 bases between. This CDR3 is CASSVDDHEQYF. CDR3 nucleotide sequence: TGTGCCAGCAGCGTAGATGACCACGAGCAGTACTTC.